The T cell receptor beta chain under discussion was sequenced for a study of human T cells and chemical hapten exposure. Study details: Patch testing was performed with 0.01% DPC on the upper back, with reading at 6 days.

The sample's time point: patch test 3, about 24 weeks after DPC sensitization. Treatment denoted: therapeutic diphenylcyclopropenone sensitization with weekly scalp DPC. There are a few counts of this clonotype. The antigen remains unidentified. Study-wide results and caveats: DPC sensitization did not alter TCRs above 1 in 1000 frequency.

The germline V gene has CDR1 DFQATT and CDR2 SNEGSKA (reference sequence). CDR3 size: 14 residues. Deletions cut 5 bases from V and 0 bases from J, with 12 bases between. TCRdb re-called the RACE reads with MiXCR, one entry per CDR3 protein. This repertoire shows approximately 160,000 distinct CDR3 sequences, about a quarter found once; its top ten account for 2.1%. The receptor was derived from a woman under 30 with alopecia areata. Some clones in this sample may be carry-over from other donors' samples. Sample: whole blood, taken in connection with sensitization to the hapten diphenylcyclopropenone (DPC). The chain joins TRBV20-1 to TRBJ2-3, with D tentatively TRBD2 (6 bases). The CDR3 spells CSARRDTSTDTQYF. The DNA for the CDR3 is TGCAGTGCTCGGCGGGATACTAGCACAGATACGCAGTATTTT.